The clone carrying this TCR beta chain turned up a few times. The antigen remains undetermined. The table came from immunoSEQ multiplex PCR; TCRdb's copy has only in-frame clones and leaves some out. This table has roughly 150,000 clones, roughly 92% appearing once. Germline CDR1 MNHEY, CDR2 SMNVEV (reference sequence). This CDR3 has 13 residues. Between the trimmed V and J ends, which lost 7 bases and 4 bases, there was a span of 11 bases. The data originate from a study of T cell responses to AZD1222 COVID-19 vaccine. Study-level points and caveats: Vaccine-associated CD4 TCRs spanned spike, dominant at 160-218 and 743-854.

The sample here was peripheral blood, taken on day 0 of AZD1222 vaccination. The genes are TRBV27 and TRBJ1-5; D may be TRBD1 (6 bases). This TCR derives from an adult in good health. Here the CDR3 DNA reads TGTGCCAGCACTCGGGGGCTAAATCAGCCCCAGCATTTT. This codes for CASTRGLNQPQHF.